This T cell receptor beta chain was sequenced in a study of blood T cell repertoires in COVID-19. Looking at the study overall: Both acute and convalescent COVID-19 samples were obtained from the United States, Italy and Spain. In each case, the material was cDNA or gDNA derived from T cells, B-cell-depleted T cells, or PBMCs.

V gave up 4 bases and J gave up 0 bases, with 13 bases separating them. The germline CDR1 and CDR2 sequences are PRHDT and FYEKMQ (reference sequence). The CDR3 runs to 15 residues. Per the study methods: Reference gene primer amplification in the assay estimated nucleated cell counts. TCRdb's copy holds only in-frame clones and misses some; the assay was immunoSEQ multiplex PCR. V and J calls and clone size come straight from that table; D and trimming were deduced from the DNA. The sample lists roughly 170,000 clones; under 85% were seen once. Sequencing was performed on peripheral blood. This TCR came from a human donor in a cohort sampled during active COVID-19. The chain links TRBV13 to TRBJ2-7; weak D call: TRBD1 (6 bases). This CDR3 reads CASSSGRGSSYEQYF. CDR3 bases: TGTGCCAGCAGCTCGGGCAGGGGAAGCTCCTACGAGCAGTACTTC.